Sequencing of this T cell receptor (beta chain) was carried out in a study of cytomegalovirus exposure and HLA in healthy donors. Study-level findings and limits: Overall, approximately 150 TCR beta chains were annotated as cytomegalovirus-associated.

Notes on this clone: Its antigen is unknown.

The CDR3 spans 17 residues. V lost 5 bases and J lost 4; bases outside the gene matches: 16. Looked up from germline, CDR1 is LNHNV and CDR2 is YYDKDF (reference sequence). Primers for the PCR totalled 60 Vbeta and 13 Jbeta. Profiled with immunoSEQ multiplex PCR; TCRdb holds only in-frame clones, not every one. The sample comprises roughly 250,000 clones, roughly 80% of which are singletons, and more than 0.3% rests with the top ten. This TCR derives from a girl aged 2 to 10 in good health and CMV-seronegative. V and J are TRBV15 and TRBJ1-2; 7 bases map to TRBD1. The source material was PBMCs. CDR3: CATSLKGGGVLGYGYTF. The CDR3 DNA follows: TGTGCCACCAGCTTAAAAGGGGGCGGAGTTTTAGGCTATGGCTACACCTTC.